The source of this TCR beta chain is a study of cytomegalovirus exposure and HLA in healthy donors. This CDR3 contains 15 residues. Trimming removed 0 bases from V and 8 bases from J, with 16 bases in between. Germline CDR1 reads GTSNPN; CDR2 reads SVGIG (reference sequence). On this clone itself: The antigen is unknown.

Using immunoSEQ multiplex PCR, the repertoire was profiled, and TCRdb retains in-frame clones only, with some absent. The sample consists of roughly 120,000 clones, approximately 88% of them appearing once. Study results and limitations: Clusters of TCRs from the first cohort tended to co-occur in the 120 validation repertoires (as a later analysis found).

The sample consisted of PBMCs. This receptor was identified in a man aged 18 to 30 in good health and CMV-seronegative. This rearrangement joins TRBV30 to TRBJ1-4, with D possibly matching TRBD1 (5 bases). CDR3 sequence reads: CAWSVGSGSGEKLFF. The CDR3 bases are TGTGCCTGGAGTGTTGGATCAGGGTCTGGAGAAAAACTGTTTTTT.